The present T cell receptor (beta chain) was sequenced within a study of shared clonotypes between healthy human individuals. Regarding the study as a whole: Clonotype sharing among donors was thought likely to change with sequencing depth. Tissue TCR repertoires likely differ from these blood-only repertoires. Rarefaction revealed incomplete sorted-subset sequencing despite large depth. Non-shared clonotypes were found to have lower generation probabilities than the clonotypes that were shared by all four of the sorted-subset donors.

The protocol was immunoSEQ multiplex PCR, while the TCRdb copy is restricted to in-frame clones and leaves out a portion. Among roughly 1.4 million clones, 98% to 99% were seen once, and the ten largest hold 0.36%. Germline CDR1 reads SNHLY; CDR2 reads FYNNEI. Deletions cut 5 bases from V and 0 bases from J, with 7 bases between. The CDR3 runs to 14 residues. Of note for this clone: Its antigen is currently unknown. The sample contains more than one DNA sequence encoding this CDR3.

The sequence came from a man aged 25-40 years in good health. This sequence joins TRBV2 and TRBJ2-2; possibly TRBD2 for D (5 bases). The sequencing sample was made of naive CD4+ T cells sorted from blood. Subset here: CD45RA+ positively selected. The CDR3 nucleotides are TGTGCCAGCAGTTCCGGGACGAACACCGGGGAGCTGTTTTTT. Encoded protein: CASSSGTNTGELFF.